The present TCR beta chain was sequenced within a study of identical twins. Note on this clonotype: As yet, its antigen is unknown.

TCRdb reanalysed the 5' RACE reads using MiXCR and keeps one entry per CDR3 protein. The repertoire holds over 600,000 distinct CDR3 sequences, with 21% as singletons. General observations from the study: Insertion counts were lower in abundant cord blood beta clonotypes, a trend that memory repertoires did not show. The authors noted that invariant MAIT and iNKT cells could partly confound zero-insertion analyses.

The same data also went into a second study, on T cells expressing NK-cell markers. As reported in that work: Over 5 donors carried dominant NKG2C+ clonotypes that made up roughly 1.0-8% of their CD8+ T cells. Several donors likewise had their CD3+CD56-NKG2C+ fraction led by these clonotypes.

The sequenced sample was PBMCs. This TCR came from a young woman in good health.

In DNA, the CDR3 is TGCAGTGCCCGAAGGGGGGGCAGCTACAATGAGCAGTTCTTC. Residues: CSARRGGSYNEQFF. V is TRBV20-1 and J is TRBJ2-1; tentatively, D is TRBD2 (7 bases). Per the germline V gene, CDR1 is DFQATT and CDR2 is SNEGSKA (reference sequence). The CDR3 length is 14 residues. V was pared by 6 bases and J by 3 bases, with 15 bases between.